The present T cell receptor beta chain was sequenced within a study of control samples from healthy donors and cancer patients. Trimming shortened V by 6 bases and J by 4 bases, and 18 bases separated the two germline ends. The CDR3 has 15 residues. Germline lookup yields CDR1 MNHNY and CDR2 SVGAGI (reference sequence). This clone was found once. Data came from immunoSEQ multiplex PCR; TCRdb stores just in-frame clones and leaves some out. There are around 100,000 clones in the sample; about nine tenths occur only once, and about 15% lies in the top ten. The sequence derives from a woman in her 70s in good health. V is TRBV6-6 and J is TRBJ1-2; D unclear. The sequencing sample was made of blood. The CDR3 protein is CASRDPGPGSYGYTF. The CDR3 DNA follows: TGTGCCAGCAGGGACCCGGGCCCGGGGAGCTATGGCTACACCTTC.